Below, 21 T cell receptor beta chains from the same sample are listed, as sequenced in a study of T cells in Graves' hyperthyroidism and ophthalmopathy. Amplified TCR beta CDR3 regions derived from RNA transcripts. First-round RT-PCR with HTBI primers amplified the TCR CDR3 region. TCRdb reprocessed the multiplex PCR reads with MiXCR, giving one entry per CDR3 protein. In the table there are about 620,000 distinct CDR3 sequences, 15% to 20% of which are singletons. Material: blood. These receptors all stem from a woman aged 30 to 39 with Graves' hyperthyroidism.

The chain joins TRBV28 to TRBJ1-5, with 8 bases matching TRBD1. J was trimmed by 9 bases and V by 2 bases; bases with no gene match: 6. There are 14 residues in the CDR3. CDR1 is MDHEN and CDR2 is SYDVKM in the germline V gene. CDR3 DNA: TGTGCCAGCAGTTTACAGGGGGCGACTGTGCCCCAGCATTTT. Its protein product is CASSLQGATVPQHF.

This clonotype was observed at least ten times. The rearrangement links TRBV6-1 to TRBJ2-1; 7 bases align to TRBD2. The CDR3 has 15 residues. Trimming at V came to 5 bases and at J to 5 bases, leaving 9 bases not matched to a gene. Germline assignment: CDR1 MNHNS and CDR2 SASEGT. This CDR3 is CASSNRTSANNEQFF. The CDR3 bases are TGTGCCAGCAGTAATCGAACTAGCGCCAACAATGAGCAGTTCTTC.

This clonotype was counted between two and nine times. CDR3 sequence: CASSLGYQGSPLHF. The CDR3, as DNA: TGTGCCAGCAGCTTGGGATACCAAGGTTCACCCCTCCACTTT. The chain combines TRBV5-5 with TRBJ1-6; D not certain. The CDR3 is 14 amino acids. Trimming cost V 0 bases and J 9 bases, with 10 bases left between them. Germline CDR1 reads SGHKS; CDR2 reads YYEKEE (reference sequence).

The V call is TRBV28, the J call TRBJ2-1, with no clear D. This CDR3 has 13 residues. From germline, CDR1 is MDHEN and CDR2 SYDVKM. The V end was cut by 3 bases, the J end by 7 bases, with 10 bases between. In DNA, the CDR3 is TGTGCCAGCAGTTTCGCGATCCGGAATGAGCAGTTCTTC. Amino acid sequence: CASSFAIRNEQFF.

This clonotype has just a few counts. The chain has TRBV7-2 and TRBJ2-4; 8 bases are shared with TRBD1. Germline loops: CDR1 SGHTA, CDR2 FQGNSA. Trimming took 2 bases from V and 11 from J; bases not matched to a gene: 5. CDR3 length equals 13 residues. The CDR3 here is CASSLQGAVFQYF. The CDR3 coding sequence is TGTGCCAGCAGCTTACAGGGGGCGGTTTTTCAGTACTTC.

This chain links TRBV5-4 with TRBJ2-3; D remains unclear. This CDR3 is built from 16 residues. V lost 4 bases, J lost 4 bases, and 19 bases lay in between. The germline V gene has CDR1 SGHNT and CDR2 YYREEE (reference sequence). The CDR3 sequence: CASSQQTLGSADTQYF. The DNA of the CDR3 is TGTGCCAGCAGCCAGCAAACCTTGGGTAGTGCAGATACGCAGTATTTT. The full variable domain, rest sourced from reference TRBV5-4 and TRBJ2-3, is ETGVTQSPTHLIKTRGQQVTLRCSSQSGHNTVSWYQQALGQGPQFIFQYYREEENGRGNFPPRFSGLQFPNYSSELNVNALELDDSALYLCASSQQTLGSADTQYFGPGTRLTVL.

This clonotype was seen a handful of times. The chain recombines TRBV24-1 with TRBJ2-3; D is undetermined. The V gene's germline CDR1 is KGHDR and CDR2 SFDVKD. V lost 4 bases to trimming and J lost 2 bases, with 6 bases between them. The CDR3 runs to 13 residues. CDR3: CATSDQNTDTQYF. CDR3 nucleotide sequence: TGTGCCACCAGTGACCAGAACACAGATACGCAGTATTTT.

This clonotype was observed a few times. A much larger clone is a single base away; this may be a read error. The chain is built from TRBV6-2 or TRBV6-3 and TRBJ2-7; D is ambiguous. CDR3 length equals 11 residues. Germline V gene data show CDR1 as MNHEY and CDR2 as SVGEGT. Here the CDR3 reads CASANSYKQYF. The CDR3 DNA follows: TGTGCCAGCGCTAACTCCTACAAGCAGTACTTC.

The sample holds many counts of this clonotype. The V gene is TRBV28, the J gene TRBJ2-2; no reliable D call. V shed 2 bases and J shed 4 bases, with 14 bases lying between them. The V gene's germline CDR1 is MDHEN and CDR2 SYDVKM. The CDR3 has 16 residues. CDR3 nucleotide sequence: TGTGCCAGCAGTTTACGTTCCCGAGTGCGCACCGGGGAGCTGTTTTTT. It encodes CASSLRSRVRTGELFF.

The chain couples TRBV11-2 to TRBJ2-3; TRBD2 matches 11 bases. The V gene's germline CDR1 is SGHAT and CDR2 FQNNGV. The junction had 7 bases not matched to a gene; V was cut back by 5 bases and J by 6 bases. The CDR3 loop spans 15 amino acids. As DNA, the CDR3 is TGTGCCAGCAGCGCACCACTAGCGGGAGATGATACGCAGTATTTT. The encoded protein is CASSAPLAGDDTQYF. Drawing the rest from reference TRBV11-2 and TRBJ2-3, the complete variable domain is EAGVAQSPRYKIIEKRQSVAFWCNPISGHATLYWYQQILGQGPKLLIQFQNNGVVDDSQLPKDRFSAERLKGVDSTLKIQPAKLEDSAVYLCASSAPLAGDDTQYFGPGTRLTVL.

This clonotype was recorded at least ten times. This chain links TRBV12-3 or TRBV12-4 with TRBJ2-7; 7 nucleotides agree with TRBD2. Trimming took 3 bases from V and 4 from J; bases not matched to a gene: 9. The CDR3 covers 15 residues. CDR3 protein: CASSFSRESFYEQYF. The CDR3 coding sequence is TGTGCCAGCAGTTTCTCGCGGGAGAGCTTTTACGAGCAGTACTTC.

The V and J genes are TRBV18 and TRBJ1-4; 9 bases are shared with TRBD1. The J segment lost 4 bases and the V segment lost 5 bases, leaving 2 bases of the junction unmatched. This CDR3 has 14 amino acids. The germline V gene has CDR1 KGHSH and CDR2 LQKENI. The chain's CDR3 is CASSAGQGNEKLFF. The DNA of the CDR3 is TGTGCCAGCTCAGCGGGACAGGGTAATGAAAAACTGTTTTTT.

This clonotype was found many times. The J gene is TRBJ1-2, the V gene TRBV30; D not certain. V dropped 3 bases and J dropped 7 bases, with 15 bases sitting between them. CDR3 length equals 13 residues. Germline CDR1 GTSNPN, CDR2 SVGIG (reference sequence). CDR3 in DNA: TGTGCCTGGAGAATATTAGAGCTCGGTGGCTACACCTTC. Its protein is CAWRILELGGYTF.

The rearrangement links TRBV29-1 to TRBJ2-3; D remains unclear. From germline, CDR1 is SQVTM and CDR2 ANQGSEA. V shed 8 bases and J shed 2 bases, with 8 bases lying between them. CDR3 length: 11 residues. DNA of the CDR3: TGCAGCCATACTTACACAGATACGCAGTATTTT. This translates into CSHTYTDTQYF.

In this sample, this clonotype turned up many times. The V gene is TRBV6-1, the J gene TRBJ1-5; D gene uncertain. The CDR3 totals 14 residues. CDR1 is MNHNS, CDR2 SASEGT, per germline. V gave up 5 bases and J gave up 0 bases, with 8 bases separating them. The CDR3 spells CASSLKASNQPQHF. Written as DNA, the CDR3 is TGTGCCAGCAGTCTAAAAGCTAGCAATCAGCCCCAGCATTTT.

This clonotype was counted at least ten times. The V and J genes are TRBV2 and TRBJ2-5, with D tentatively TRBD2 (6 bases). Per the germline V gene, CDR1 is SNHLY and CDR2 is FYNNEI. CDR3 length: 16 residues. Trimming left V 0 bases short and J 5 bases short, with 16 bases between. The CDR3 coding sequence is TGTGCCAGCAGTGAAGCTTTGTGGGGGAGGAAGGAGACCCAGTACTTC. It is translated as CASSEALWGRKETQYF. The whole variable domain, filled in from reference TRBV2 and TRBJ2-5, reads EPEVTQTPSHQVTQMGQEVILRCVPISNHLYFYWYRQILGQKVEFLVSFYNNEISEKSEIFDDQFSVERPDGSNFTLKIRSTKLEDSAMYFCASSEALWGRKETQYFGPGTRLLVL.

The chain is built from TRBV18 and TRBJ1-1; 7 positions agree with TRBD1. The V and J ends lost 3 bases and 7 bases, in that order; junction bases with no gene match: 8. This CDR3 has 14 amino acids. CDR1 and CDR2 from the germline V gene are KGHSH and LQKENI. In DNA, the CDR3 is TGTGCCAGCTCACCTCGGGGACAGCCGGGTGAAGCTTTCTTT. It codes for CASSPRGQPGEAFF.

Ten or more counts support this clonotype. This chain joins TRBV5-6 and TRBJ1-2; 9 bases are a match to TRBD1. CDR3 length: 14 residues. J lost 7 bases, V lost 4 bases, and 8 bases had no gene match. Germline CDR1 is SGHDT and CDR2 is YYEEEE. CDR3 in amino acids: CASSLGQGIIGYTF. The CDR3 DNA follows: TGTGCCAGCAGCCTGGGACAGGGAATAATTGGCTACACCTTC.

This clonotype was counted many times. V is TRBV6-1 and J is TRBJ2-5; D remains ambiguous. This CDR3 region has 13 residues. Looked up from germline, CDR1 is MNHNS and CDR2 is SASEGT. Trimming shortened V by 5 bases and J by 4 bases, and 11 bases separated the two germline ends. For the CDR3, the DNA is TGTGCCAGCAGTCCAGTTTATCGAGAGACCCAGTACTTC. Protein sequence: CASSPVYRETQYF.

This clonotype was found many times. The chain combines TRBV6-1 with TRBJ1-1; 7 bases match TRBD1. The CDR3 totals 15 residues. With V trimmed by 6 bases and J by 5 bases, 12 bases remained unmatched. Per germline, CDR1 MNHNS and CDR2 SASEGT. CDR3 sequence: CASRGRAGGLTEAFF. The CDR3 region has the DNA TGTGCCAGCAGGGGGAGGGCAGGGGGTCTGACTGAAGCTTTCTTT.

This clonotype has ten or more counts. The chain is built from TRBV5-1 and TRBJ2-1; 11 positions match TRBD2. In germline, CDR1 is SGHRS, CDR2 YFSETQ. After removal of 4 bases from V and 6 bases from J, the junction contained 6 bases not matched to a gene. The CDR3 length is 15 residues. The CDR3 DNA sequence: TGCGCCAGCAGCGCTTTAGCGGGAGGGGGCAATGAGCAGTTCTTC. Translating it yields CASSALAGGGNEQFF.